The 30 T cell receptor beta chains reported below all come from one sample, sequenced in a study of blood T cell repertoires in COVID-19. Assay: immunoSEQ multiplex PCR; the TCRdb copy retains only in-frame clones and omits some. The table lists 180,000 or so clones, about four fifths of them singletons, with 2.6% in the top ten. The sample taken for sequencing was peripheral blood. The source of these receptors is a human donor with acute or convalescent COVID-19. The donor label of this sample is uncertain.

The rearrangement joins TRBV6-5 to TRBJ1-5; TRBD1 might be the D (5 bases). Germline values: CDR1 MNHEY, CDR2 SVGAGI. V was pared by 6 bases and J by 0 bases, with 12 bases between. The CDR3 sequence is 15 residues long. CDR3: CASRGGWGSNQPQHF. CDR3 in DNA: TGTGCCAGCAGGGGGGGTTGGGGTAGCAATCAGCCCCAGCATTTT.

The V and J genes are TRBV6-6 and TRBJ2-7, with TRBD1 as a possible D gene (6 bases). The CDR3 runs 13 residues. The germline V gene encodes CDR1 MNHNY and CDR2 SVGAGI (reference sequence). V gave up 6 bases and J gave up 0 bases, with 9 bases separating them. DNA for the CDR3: TGTGCCAGCAGCCGGACAGTCTCCTACGAGCAGTACTTC. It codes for CASSRTVSYEQYF.

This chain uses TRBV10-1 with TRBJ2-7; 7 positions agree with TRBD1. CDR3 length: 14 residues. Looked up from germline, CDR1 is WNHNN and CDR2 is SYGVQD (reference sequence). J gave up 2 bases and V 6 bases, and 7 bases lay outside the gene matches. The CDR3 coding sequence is TGCGCCAGCAGCCGGACAGGCAATACCTACGAGCAGTACTTC. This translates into CASSRTGNTYEQYF.

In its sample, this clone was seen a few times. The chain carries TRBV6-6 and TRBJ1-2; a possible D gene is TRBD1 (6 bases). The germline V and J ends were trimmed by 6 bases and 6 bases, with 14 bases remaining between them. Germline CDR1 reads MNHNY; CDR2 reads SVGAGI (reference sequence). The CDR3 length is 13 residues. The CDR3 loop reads CASREQGEDGYTF. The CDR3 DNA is TGTGCCAGCAGGGAACAGGGAGAGGATGGCTACACCTTC.

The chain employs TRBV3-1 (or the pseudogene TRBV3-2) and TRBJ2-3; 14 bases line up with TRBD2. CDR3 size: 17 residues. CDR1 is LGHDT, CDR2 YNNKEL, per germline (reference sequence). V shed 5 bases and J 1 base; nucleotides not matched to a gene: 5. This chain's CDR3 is CASSTGLAGVGTDTQYF. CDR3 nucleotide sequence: TGTGCCAGCAGCACGGGACTAGCGGGAGTAGGCACAGATACGCAGTATTTT.

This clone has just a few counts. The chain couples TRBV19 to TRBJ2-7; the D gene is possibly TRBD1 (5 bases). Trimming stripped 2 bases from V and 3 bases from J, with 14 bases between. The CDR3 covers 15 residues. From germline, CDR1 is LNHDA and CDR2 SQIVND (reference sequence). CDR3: CASSIMIDSYYEQYF. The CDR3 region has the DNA TGTGCCAGTAGTATAATGATTGACAGCTACTACGAGCAGTACTTC.

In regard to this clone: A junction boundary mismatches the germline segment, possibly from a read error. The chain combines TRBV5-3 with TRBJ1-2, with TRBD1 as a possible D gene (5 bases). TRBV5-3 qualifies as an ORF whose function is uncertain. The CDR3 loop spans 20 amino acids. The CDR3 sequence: CARSLPRVGFKLVPNYGYTF. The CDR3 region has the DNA TGTGCCAGAAGCTTGCCCAGGGTAGGATTTAAACTGGTCCCTAATTATGGCTACACCTTC.

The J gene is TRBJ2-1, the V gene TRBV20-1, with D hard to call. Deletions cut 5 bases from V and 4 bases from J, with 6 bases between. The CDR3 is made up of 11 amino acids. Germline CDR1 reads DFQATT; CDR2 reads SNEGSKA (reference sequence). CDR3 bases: TGCAGTGCTTTACAGTACAATGAGCAGTTCTTC. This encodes CSALQYNEQFF.

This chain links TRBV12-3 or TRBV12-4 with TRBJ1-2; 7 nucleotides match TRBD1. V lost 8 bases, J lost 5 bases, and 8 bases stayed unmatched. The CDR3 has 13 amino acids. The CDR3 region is CASREGQLYGYTF. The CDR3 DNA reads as TGTGCCAGCCGGGAGGGACAGCTTTATGGCTACACCTTC.

The CDR3 sequence: CASSLLTGGRNTGELFF. CDR3 DNA: TGTGCCAGCAGCCTCCTTACAGGGGGCAGGAACACCGGGGAGCTGTTTTTT. The J gene is TRBJ2-2, the V gene TRBV11-2; TRBD1 matches at 9 bases. The ends lost 5 bases at V and 1 base at J; junction bases unmatched: 8. CDR1 SGHAT and CDR2 FQNNGV come from the germline V gene. The CDR3 covers 17 residues.

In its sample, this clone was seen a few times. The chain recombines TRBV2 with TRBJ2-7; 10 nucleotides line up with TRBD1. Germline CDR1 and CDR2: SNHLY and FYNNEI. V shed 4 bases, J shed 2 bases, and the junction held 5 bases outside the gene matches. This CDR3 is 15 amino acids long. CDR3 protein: CASSGDRGVTYEQYF. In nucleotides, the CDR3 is TGTGCCAGCAGTGGGGACAGGGGCGTCACCTACGAGCAGTACTTC.

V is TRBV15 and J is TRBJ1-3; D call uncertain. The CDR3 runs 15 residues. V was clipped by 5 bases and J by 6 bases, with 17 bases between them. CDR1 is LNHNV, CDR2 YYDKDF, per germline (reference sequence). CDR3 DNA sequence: TGTGCCACCAGCCTACGTGTGTCTCGTGAAAACACCATATATTTT. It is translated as CATSLRVSRENTIYF. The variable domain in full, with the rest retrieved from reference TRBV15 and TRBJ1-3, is DAMVIQNPRYQVTQFGKPVTLSCSQTLNHNVMYWYQQKSSQAPKLLFHYYDKDFNNEADTPDNFQSRRPNTSFCFLDIRSPGLGDTAMYLCATSLRVSRENTIYFGEGSWLTVV.

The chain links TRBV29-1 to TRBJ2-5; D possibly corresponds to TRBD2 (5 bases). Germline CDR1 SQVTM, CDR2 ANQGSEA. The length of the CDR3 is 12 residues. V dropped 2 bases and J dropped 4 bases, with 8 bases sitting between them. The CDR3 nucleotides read TGCAGCGTTGAATTGGACTCAGAGACCCAGTACTTC. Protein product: CSVELDSETQYF. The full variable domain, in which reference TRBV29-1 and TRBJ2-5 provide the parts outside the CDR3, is SAVISQKPSRDICQRGTSLTIQCQVDSQVTMMFWYRQQPGQSLTLIATANQGSEATYESGFVIDKFPISRPNLTFSTLTVSNMSPEDSSIYLCSVELDSETQYFGPGTRLLVL.

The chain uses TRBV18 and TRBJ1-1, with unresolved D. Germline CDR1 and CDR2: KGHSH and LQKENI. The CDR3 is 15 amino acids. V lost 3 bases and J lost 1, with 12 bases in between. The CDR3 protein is CASSPFEDGNTEAFF. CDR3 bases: TGTGCCAGCTCACCTTTTGAGGATGGGAACACTGAAGCTTTCTTT.

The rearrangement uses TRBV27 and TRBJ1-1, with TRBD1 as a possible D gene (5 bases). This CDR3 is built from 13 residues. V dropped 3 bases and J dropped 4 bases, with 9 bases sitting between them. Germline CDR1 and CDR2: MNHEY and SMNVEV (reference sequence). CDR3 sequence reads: CASSFLTGTEAFF. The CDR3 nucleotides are TGTGCCAGCAGTTTTCTTACAGGCACTGAAGCTTTCTTT.

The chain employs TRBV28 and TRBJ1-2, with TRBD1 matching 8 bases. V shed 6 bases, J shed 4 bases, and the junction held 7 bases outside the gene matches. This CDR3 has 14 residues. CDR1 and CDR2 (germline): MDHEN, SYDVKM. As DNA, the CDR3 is TGTGCCAGCAGATTCACGGACAGGGCCTATGGCTACACCTTC. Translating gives CASRFTDRAYGYTF.

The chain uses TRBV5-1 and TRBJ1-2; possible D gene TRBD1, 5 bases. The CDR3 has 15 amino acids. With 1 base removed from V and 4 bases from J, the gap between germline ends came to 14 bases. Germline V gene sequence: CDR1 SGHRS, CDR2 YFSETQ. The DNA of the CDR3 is TGCGCCAGCAGCTTGCAGGCAGGGATCTTCTATGGCTACACCTTC. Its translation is CASSLQAGIFYGYTF.

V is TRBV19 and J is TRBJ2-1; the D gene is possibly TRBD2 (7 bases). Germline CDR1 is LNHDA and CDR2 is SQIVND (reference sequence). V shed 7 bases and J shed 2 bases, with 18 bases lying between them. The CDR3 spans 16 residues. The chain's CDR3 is CASNPFAGATYNEQFF. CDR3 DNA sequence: TGTGCCAGTAATCCCTTTGCGGGGGCCACCTACAATGAGCAGTTCTTC.

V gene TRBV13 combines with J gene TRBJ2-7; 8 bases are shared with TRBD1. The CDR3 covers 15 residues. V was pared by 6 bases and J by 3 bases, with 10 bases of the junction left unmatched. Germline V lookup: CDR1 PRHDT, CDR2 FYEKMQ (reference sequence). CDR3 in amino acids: CASSPMAGGIYEQYF. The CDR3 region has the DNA TGTGCCAGCAGTCCTATGGCAGGGGGCATCTACGAGCAGTACTTC.

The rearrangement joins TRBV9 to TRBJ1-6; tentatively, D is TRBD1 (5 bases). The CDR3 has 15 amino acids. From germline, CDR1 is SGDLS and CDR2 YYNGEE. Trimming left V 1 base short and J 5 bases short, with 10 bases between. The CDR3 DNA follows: TGTGCCAGCAGCGTATCGGACAAGAATAATTCACCCCTCCACTTT. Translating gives CASSVSDKNNSPLHF.

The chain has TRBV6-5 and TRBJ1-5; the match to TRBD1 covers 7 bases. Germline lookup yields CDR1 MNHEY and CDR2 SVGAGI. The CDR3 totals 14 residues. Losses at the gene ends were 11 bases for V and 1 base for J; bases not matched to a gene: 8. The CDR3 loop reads CAATQGGSNQPQHF. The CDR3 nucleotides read TGTGCCGCCACGCAGGGGGGCAGCAATCAGCCCCAGCATTTT.

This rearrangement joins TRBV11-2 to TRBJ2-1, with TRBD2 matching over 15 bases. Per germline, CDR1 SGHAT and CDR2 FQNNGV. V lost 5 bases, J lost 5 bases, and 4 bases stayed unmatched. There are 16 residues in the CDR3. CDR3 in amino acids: CASSSGLAGGNNEQFF. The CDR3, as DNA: TGTGCCAGCAGCAGCGGACTAGCGGGGGGGAACAATGAGCAGTTCTTC.

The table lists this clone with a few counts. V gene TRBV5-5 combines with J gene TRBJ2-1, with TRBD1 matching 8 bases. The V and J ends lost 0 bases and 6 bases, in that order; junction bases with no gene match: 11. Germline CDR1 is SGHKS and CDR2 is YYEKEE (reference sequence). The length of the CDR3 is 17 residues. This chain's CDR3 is CASSLGLKDRGSNEQFF. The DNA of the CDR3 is TGTGCCAGCAGCTTGGGGTTGAAAGACAGGGGTAGCAATGAGCAGTTCTTC.

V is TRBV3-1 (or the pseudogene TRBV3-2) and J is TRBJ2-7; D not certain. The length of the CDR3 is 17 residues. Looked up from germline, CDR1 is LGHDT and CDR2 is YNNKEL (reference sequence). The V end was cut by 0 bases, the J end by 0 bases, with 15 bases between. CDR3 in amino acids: CASSQDTRRLSSYEQYF. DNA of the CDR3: TGTGCCAGCAGCCAAGATACACGGCGGCTAAGCTCCTACGAGCAGTACTTC.

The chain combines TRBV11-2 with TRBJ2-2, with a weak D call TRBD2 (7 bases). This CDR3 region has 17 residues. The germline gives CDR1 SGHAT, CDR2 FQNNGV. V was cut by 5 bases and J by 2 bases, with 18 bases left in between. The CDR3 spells CASSPRGGLTNTGELFF. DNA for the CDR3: TGTGCCAGCAGCCCAAGGGGGGGGCTAACCAACACCGGGGAGCTGTTTTTT.

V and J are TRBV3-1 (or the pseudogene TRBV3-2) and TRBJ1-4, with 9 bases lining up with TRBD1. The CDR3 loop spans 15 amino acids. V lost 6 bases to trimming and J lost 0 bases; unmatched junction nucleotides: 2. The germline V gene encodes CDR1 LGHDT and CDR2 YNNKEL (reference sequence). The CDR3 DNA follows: TGTGCCAGCAGGGGGACAGGGACAACTAATGAAAAACTGTTTTTT. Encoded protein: CASRGTGTTNEKLFF.

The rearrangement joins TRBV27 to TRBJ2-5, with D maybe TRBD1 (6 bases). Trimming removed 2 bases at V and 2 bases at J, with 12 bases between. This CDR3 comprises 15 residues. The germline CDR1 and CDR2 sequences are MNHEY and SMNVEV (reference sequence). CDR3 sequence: CASSLGTGYQETQYF. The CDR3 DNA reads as TGTGCCAGCAGTTTAGGAACAGGGTATCAAGAGACCCAGTACTTC.

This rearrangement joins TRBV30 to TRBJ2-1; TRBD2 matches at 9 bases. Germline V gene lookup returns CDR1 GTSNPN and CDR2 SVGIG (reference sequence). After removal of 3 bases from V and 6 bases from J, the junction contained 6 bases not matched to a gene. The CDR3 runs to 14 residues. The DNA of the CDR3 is TGTGCCTGGAGCCGCCTAGCGGGGCCCAATGAGCAGTTCTTC. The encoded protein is CAWSRLAGPNEQFF.

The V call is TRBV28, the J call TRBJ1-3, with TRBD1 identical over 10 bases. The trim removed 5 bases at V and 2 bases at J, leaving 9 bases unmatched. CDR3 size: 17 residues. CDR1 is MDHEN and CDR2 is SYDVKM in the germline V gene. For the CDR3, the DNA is TGTGCCAGCAGTCACTCTCGACAGGGGGCGACTGGAAACACCATATATTTT. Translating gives CASSHSRQGATGNTIYF.

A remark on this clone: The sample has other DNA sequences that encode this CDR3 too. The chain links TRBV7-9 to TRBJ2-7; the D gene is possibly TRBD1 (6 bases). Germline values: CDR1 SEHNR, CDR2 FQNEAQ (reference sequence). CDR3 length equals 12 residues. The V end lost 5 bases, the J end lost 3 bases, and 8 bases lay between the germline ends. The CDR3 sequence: CASSLQGYEQYF. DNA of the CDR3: TGTGCCAGCAGCCTACAGGGCTACGAGCAGTACTTC.